The source of this T cell receptor (beta chain) is a study of blood T cell repertoires in COVID-19. Measured with immunoSEQ multiplex PCR; TCRdb has only the in-frame clones, and not every one. The sample includes some 300,000 clones, approximately 90% of them seen just once. Per germline, CDR1 SGHNT and CDR2 YYREEE (reference sequence). The J segment lost 5 bases and the V segment lost 1 base, leaving 7 bases of the junction unmatched. This CDR3 contains 15 residues. Participant age was about 18 to 89 years, and participants resided in roughly 25 US areas. The chain uses TRBV5-4 and TRBJ1-2, with 8 positions matching TRBD1. Sequencing was carried out using PBMCs or T cells enriched from blood (not recorded which). This TCR came from an older woman in a cohort exposed to, infected with or recovered from COVID-19 (not recorded which). CDR3 in DNA: TGTGCCAGCAGCTTGAGGACAGGGCTCGCTTATGGCTACACCTTC. It translates to CASSLRTGLAYGYTF.